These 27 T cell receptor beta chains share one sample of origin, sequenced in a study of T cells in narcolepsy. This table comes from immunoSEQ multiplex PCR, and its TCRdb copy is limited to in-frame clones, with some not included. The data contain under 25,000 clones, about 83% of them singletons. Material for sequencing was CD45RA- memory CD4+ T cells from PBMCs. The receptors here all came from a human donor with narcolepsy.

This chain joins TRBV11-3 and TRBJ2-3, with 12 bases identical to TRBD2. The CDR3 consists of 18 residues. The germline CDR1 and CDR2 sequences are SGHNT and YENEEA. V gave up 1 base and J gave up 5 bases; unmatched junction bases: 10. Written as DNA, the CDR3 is TGTGCCAGCAGCTTAGGACTAGCGGGAGCCGAGGGGGGAGATACGCAGTATTTT. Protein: CASSLGLAGAEGGDTQYF.

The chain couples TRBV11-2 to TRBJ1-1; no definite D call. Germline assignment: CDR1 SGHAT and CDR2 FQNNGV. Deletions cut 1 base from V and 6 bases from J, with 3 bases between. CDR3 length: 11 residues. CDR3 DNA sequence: TGTGCCAGCAGCTTAGGCCCTGAAGCTTTCTTT. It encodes CASSLGPEAFF.

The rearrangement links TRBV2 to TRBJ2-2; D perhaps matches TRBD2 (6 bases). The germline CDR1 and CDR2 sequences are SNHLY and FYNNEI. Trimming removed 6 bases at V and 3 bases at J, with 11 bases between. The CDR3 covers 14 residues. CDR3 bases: TGTGCCAGCAGGGCGGGACCGTACACCGGGGAGCTGTTTTTT. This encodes CASRAGPYTGELFF.

In DNA, the CDR3 is TGTGCCAGCAGCTTAGGCACGACAGGGGAAAAACTGTTTTTT. It encodes CASSLGTTGEKLFF. The J gene is TRBJ1-4, the V gene TRBV7-9; the match to TRBD1 covers 7 bases. The V and J ends lost 1 base and 8 bases, in that order; junction bases with no gene match: 4. This CDR3 is built from 14 residues. The V gene's germline CDR1 is SEHNR and CDR2 FQNEAQ (reference sequence). Full variable domain (remainder filled in from reference TRBV7-9 and TRBJ1-4): DTGVSQNPRHKITKRGQNVTFRCDPISEHNRLYWYRQTLGQGPEFLTYFQNEAQLEKSRLLSDRFSAERPKGSFSTLEIQRTEQGDSAMYLCASSLGTTGEKLFFGSGTQLSVL.

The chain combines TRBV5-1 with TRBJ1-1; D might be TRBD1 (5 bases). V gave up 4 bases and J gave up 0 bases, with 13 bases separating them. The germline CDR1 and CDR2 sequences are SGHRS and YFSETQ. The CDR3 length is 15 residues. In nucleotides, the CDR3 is TGCGCCAGCAGCGGGGCCGGAAAGATGAACACTGAAGCTTTCTTT. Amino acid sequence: CASSGAGKMNTEAFF.

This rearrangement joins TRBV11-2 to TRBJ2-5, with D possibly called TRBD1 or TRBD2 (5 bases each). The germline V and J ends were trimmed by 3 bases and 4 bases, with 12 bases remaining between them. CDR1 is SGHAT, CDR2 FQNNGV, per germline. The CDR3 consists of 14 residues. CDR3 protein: CASSFGPRGETQYF. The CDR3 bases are TGTGCCAGCAGCTTCGGGCCGAGGGGAGAGACCCAGTACTTC.

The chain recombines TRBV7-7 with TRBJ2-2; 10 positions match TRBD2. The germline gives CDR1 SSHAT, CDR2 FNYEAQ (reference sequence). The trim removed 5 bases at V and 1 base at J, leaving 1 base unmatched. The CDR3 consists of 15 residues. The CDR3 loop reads CASSRLAGNTGELFF. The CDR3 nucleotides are TGTGCCAGCAGCCGACTAGCGGGGAACACCGGGGAGCTGTTTTTT.

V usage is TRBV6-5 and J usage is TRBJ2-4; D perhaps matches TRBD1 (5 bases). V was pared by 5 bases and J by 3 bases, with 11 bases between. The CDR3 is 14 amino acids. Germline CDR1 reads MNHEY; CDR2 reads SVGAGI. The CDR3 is CASSEGVGKNIQYF. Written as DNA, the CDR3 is TGTGCCAGCAGTGAAGGGGTTGGCAAAAACATTCAGTACTTC.

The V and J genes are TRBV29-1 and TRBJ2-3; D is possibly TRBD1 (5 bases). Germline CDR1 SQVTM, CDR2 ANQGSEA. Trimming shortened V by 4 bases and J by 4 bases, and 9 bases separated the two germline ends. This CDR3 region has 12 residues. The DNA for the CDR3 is TGCAGCGTTGGAGACAGCGCAGATACGCAGTATTTT. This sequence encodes CSVGDSADTQYF.

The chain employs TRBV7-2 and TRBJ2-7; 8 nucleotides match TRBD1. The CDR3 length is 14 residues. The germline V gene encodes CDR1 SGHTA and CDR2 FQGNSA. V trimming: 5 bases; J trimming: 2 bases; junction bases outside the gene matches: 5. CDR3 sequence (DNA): TGTGCCAGCAGCCCACGGACAGGGCCCTACGAGCAGTACTTC. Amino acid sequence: CASSPRTGPYEQYF.

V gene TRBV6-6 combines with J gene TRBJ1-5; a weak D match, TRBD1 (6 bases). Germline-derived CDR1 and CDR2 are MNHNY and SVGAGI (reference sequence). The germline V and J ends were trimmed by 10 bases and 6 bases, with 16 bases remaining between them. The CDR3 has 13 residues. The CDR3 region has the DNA TGTGCCACCAATTACAGGGACGGTCAGCCCCAGCATTTT. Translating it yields CATNYRDGQPQHF.

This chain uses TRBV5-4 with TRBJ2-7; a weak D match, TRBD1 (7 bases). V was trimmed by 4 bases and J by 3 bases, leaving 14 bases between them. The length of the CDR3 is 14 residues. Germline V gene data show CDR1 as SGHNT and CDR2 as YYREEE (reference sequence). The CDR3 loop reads CASSPGGTVYEQYF. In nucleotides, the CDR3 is TGTGCCAGCAGCCCTGGAGGGACAGTCTACGAGCAGTACTTC.

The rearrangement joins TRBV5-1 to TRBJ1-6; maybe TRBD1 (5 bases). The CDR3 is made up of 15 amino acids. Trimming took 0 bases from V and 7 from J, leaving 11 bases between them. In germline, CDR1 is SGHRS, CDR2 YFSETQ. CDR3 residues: CASSLGGRGNSPLHF. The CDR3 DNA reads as TGCGCCAGCAGCTTGGGTGGTAGGGGAAATTCACCCCTCCACTTT.

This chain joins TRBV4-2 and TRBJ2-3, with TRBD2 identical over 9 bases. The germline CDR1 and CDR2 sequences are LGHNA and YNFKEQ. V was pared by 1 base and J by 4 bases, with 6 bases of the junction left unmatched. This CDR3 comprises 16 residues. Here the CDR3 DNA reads TGTGCCAGCAGCCAAGGCCCAGCGGGAGGCCCAGATACGCAGTATTTT. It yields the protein CASSQGPAGGPDTQYF.

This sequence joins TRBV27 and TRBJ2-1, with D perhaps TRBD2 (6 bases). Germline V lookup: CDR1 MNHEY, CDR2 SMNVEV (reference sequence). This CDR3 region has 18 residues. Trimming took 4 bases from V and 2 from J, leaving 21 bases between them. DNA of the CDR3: TGTGCCAGCAGTTCCCCCTCCTCCACGGGAGTAACCTACAATGAGCAGTTCTTC. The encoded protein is CASSSPSSTGVTYNEQFF.

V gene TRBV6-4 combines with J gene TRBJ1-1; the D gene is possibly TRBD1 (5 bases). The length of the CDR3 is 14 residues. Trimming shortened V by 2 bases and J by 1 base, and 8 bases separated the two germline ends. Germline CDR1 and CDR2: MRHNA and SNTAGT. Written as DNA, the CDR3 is TGTGCCAGCAGTGACACCGACAGGAACACTGAAGCTTTCTTT. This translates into CASSDTDRNTEAFF.

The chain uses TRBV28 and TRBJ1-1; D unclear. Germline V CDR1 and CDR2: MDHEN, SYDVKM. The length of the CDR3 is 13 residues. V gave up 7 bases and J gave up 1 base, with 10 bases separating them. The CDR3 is CASIGGSNTEAFF. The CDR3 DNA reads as TGTGCCAGCATCGGCGGCTCGAACACTGAAGCTTTCTTT.

The CDR3 is CASSAVPGQGGEQYF. CDR3 nucleotides: TGTGCCAGCAGTGCCGTCCCGGGACAGGGAGGCGAGCAGTACTTC. J is TRBJ2-7 and V is TRBV6-4; 9 bases line up with TRBD1. Per germline, CDR1 MRHNA and CDR2 SNTAGT. The CDR3 is 15 amino acids. V was clipped by 4 bases and J by 6 bases; unmatched bases: 10.

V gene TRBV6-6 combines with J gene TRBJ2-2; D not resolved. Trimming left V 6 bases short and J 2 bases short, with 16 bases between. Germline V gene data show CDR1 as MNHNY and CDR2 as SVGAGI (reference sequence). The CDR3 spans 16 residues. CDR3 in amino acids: CASSSNTGRNTGELFF. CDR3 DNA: TGTGCCAGCAGCTCAAACACGGGTAGAAACACCGGGGAGCTGTTTTTT.

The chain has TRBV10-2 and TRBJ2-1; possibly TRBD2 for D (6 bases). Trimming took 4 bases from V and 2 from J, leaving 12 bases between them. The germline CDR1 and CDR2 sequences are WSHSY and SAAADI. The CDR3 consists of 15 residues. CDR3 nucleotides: TGCGCCAGCAGTGTTGCGGGATCCCCCTACAATGAGCAGTTCTTC. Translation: CASSVAGSPYNEQFF.

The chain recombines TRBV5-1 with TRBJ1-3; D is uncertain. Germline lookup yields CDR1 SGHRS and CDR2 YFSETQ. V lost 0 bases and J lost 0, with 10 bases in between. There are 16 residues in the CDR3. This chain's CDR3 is CASSLGLGFSGNTIYF. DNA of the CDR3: TGCGCCAGCAGCTTGGGACTCGGTTTCTCTGGAAACACCATATATTTT. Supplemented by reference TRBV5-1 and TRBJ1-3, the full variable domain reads KAGVTQTPRYLIKTRGQQVTLSCSPISGHRSVSWYQQTPGQGLQFLFEYFSETQRNKGNFPGRFSGRQFSNSRSEMNVSTLELGDSALYLCASSLGLGFSGNTIYFGEGSWLTVV.

The CDR3 DNA follows: TGTGCCAGCAGTACCGGACCGATCAATGAAAAACTGTTTTTT. Translated, it gives CASSTGPINEKLFF. This sequence joins TRBV28 and TRBJ1-4, with D unclear. This CDR3 has 14 residues. V dropped 5 bases and J dropped 5 bases, with 12 bases sitting between them. CDR1 is MDHEN and CDR2 is SYDVKM in the germline V gene.

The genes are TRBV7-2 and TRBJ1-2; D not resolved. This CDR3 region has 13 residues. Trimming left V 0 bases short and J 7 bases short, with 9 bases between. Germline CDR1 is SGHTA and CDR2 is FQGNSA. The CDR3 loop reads CASSLARQSGYTF. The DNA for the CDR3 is TGTGCCAGCAGCTTAGCGCGGCAGTCTGGCTACACCTTC.

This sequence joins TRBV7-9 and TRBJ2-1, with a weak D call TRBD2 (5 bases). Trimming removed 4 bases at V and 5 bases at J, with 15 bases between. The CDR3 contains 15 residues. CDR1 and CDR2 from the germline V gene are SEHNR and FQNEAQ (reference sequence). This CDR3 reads CASSSRGSLNNEQFF. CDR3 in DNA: TGTGCCAGCAGCTCTCGGGGTAGCTTGAACAATGAGCAGTTCTTC.

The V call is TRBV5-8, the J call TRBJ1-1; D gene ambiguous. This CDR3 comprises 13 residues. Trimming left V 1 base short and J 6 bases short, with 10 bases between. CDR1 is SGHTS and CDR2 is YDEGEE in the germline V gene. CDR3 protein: CASSLSGSPEAFF. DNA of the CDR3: TGTGCCAGCAGCTTGTCGGGGAGTCCTGAAGCTTTCTTT. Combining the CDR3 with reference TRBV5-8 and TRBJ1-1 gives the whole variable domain EAGVTQSPTHLIKTRGQQATLRCSPISGHTSVYWYQQALGLGLQFLLWYDEGEERNRGNFPPRFSGRQFPNYSSELNVNALELEDSALYLCASSLSGSPEAFFGQGTRLTVV.

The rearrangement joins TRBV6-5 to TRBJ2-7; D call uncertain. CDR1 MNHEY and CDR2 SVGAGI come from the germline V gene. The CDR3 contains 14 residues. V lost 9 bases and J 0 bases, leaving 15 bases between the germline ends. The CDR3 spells CASSRVSYSYEQYF. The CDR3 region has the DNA TGTGCCAGTAGTCGTGTCTCTTACTCCTACGAGCAGTACTTC.

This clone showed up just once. The CDR3 reads CASSYIAGALTDTQYF. The DNA for the CDR3 is TGTGCCAGCAGCTATATAGCGGGAGCGCTCACAGATACGCAGTATTTT. V is TRBV7-6 and J is TRBJ2-3; 9 nucleotides agree with TRBD2. Trimming removed 4 bases from V and 2 bases from J; junction bases left unmatched: 7. Germline V gives CDR1 SGHVS, CDR2 FNYEAQ. The CDR3 is made up of 16 amino acids.